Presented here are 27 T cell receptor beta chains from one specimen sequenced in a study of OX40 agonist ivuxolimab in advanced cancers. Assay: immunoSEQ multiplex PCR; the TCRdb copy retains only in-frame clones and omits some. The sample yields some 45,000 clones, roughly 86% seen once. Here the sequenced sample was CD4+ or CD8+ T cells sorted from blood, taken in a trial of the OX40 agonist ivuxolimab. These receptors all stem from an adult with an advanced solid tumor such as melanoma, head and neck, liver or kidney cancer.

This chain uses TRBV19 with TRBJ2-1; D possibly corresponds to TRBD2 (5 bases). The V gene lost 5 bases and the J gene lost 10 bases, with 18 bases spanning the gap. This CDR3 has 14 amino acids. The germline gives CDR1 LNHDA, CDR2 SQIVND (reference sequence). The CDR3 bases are TGTGCCAGTAGTCCCAATCCCCAGTGGAGGGAGCAGTTCTTC. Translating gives CASSPNPQWREQFF.

CDR3 nucleotide sequence: TGTGCCAGCAGCTTTCGTTTAGGGAACACTGAAGCTTTCTTT. Translation gives CASSFRLGNTEAFF. The J gene is TRBJ1-1, the V gene TRBV5-4; D is unresolved. This CDR3 has 14 residues. V dropped 2 bases and J dropped 1 base, with 9 bases sitting between them. In germline, CDR1 is SGHNT, CDR2 YYREEE (reference sequence).

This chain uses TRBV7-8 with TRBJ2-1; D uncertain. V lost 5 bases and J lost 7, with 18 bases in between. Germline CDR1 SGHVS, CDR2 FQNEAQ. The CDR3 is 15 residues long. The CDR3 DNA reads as TGTGCCAGCAGCACCCAAACAAACCCCTTAAATGAGCAGTTCTTC. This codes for CASSTQTNPLNEQFF.

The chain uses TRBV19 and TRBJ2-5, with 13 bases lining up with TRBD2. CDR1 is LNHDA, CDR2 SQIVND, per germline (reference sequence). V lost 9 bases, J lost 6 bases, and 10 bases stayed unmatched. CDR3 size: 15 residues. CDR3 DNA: TGTGCCAGCCGGACTAGCGGGGGAGGTGATAAGACCCAGTACTTC. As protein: CASRTSGGGDKTQYF.

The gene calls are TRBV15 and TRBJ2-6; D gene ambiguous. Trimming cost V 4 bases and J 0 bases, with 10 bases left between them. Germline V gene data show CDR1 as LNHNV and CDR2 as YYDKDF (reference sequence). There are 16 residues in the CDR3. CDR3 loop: CATSTDPGSGANVLTF. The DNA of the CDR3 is TGTGCCACCAGCACCGACCCTGGCTCTGGGGCCAACGTCCTGACTTTC.

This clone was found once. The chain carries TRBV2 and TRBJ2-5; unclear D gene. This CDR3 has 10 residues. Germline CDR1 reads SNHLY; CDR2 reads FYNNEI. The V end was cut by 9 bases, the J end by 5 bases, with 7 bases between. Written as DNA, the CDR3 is TGTGCCAGGGGCTCGGAGACCCAGTACTTC. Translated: CARGSETQYF.

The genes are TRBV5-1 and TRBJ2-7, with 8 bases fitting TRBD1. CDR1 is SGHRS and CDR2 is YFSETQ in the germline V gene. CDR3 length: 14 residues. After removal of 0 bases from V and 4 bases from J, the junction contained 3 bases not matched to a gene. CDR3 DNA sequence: TGCGCCAGCAGCTTGGGCGGACAGGGATACGAGCAGTACTTC. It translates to CASSLGGQGYEQYF. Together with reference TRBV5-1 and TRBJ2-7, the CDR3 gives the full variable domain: KAGVTQTPRYLIKTRGQQVTLSCSPISGHRSVSWYQQTPGQGLQFLFEYFSETQRNKGNFPGRFSGRQFSNSRSEMNVSTLELGDSALYLCASSLGGQGYEQYFGPGTRLTVT.

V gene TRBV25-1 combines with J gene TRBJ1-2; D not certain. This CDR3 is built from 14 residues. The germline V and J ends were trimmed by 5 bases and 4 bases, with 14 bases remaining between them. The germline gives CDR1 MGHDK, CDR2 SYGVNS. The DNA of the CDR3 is TGTGCCAGCAGTATCAGAACGCGGGGCTATGGCTACACCTTC. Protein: CASSIRTRGYGYTF.

The CDR3 DNA reads TGTGCCAGCAGCTTGGGTCGGGAGACGAACGGGGAGCAGTACTTC. It is translated as CASSLGRETNGEQYF. The rearrangement uses TRBV5-4 and TRBJ2-7; D perhaps matches TRBD2 (6 bases). Germline CDR1 reads SGHNT; CDR2 reads YYREEE (reference sequence). CDR3 length: 15 residues. The germline V and J ends were trimmed by 0 bases and 7 bases, with 17 bases remaining between them.

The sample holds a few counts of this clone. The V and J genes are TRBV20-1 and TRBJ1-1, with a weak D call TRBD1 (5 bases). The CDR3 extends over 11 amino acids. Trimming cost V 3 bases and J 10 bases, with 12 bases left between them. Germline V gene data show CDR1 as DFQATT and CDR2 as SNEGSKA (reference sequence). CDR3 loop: CSARFRDGAFF. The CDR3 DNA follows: TGCAGTGCTAGGTTCAGGGACGGAGCTTTCTTT.

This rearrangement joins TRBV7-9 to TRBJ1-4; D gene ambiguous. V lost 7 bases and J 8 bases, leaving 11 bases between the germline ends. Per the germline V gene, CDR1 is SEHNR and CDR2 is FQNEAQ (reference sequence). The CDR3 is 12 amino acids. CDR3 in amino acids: CASTAGSEKLFF. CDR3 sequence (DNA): TGTGCCAGCACCGCCGGCTCCGAAAAACTGTTTTTT.

CDR3 in amino acids: CASSLEGVVTAYEQYF. The CDR3 DNA is TGTGCCAGCAGCTTGGAGGGAGTCGTGACCGCCTACGAGCAGTACTTC. V gene TRBV5-5 combines with J gene TRBJ2-7; possibly TRBD2 for D (5 bases). Germline values: CDR1 SGHKS, CDR2 YYEKEE (reference sequence). The CDR3 spans 16 residues. Trimming took off 0 bases at V and 2 bases at J, with 15 bases between the two ends.

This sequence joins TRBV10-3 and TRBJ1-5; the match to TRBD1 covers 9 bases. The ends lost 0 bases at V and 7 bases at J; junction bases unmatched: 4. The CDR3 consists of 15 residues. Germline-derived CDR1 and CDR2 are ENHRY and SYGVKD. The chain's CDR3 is CAISESQDRGQPQHF. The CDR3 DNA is TGTGCCATCAGTGAGTCGCAGGACAGGGGACAGCCCCAGCATTTT.

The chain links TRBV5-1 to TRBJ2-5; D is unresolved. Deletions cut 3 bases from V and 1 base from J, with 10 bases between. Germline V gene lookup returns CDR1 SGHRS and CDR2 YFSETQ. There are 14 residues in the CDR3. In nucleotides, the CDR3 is TGCGCCAGCAGCTCCGGGCAGATCCAAGAGACCCAGTACTTC. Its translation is CASSSGQIQETQYF.

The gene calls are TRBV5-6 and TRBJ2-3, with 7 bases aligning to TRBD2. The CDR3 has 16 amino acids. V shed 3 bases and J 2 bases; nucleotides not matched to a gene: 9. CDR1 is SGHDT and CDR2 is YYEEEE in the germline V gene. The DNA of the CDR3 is TGTGCCAGCAGCTACCTAGCGGACCAATACACAGATACGCAGTATTTT. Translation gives CASSYLADQYTDTQYF.

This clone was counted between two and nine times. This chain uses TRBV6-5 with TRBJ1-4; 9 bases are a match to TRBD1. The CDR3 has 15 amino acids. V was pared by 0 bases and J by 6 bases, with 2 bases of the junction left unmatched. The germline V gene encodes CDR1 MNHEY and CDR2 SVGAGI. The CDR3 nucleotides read TGTGCCAGCAGTTACTCGGGGGACAGGGATGAAAAACTGTTTTTT. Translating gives CASSYSGDRDEKLFF.

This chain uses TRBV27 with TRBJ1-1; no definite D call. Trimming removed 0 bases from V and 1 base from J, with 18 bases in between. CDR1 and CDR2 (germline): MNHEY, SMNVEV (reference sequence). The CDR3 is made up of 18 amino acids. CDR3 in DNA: TGTGCCAGCAGTTTATCGGCCCCCATTTCTGGAGCGAACACTGAAGCTTTCTTT. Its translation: CASSLSAPISGANTEAFF.

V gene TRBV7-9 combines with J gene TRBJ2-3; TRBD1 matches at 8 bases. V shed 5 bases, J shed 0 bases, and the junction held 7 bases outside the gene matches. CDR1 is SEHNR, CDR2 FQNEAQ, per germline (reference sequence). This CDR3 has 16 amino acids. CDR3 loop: CASSPRGLGSTDTQYF. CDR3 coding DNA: TGTGCCAGCAGCCCCAGGGGGCTAGGAAGCACAGATACGCAGTATTTT.

The CDR3 coding sequence is TGTGCCAGCAGCTTAGCGACCGGGGGCAATTCACCCCTCCACTTT. Protein: CASSLATGGNSPLHF. The rearrangement uses TRBV7-8 and TRBJ1-6; maybe TRBD1 (6 bases). The CDR3 consists of 15 residues. Trimming removed 0 bases at V and 7 bases at J, with 10 bases between. Germline assignment: CDR1 SGHVS and CDR2 FQNEAQ.

CDR3 in amino acids: CAISGEGGAGEGYTF. The CDR3 DNA reads as TGTGCCATCAGCGGGGAGGGGGGCGCAGGTGAAGGCTACACCTTC. The rearrangement links TRBV10-3 to TRBJ1-2, with D possibly being TRBD1 (6 bases). V was pared by 6 bases and J by 8 bases, with 22 bases between. Germline assignment: CDR1 ENHRY and CDR2 SYGVKD. This CDR3 region has 15 residues.

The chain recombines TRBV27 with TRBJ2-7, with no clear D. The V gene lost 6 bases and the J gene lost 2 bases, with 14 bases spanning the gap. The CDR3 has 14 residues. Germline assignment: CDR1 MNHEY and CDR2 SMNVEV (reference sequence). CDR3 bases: TGTGCCAGCAGCGACCTCTCCAAAACCTACGAGCAGTACTTC. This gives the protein CASSDLSKTYEQYF.

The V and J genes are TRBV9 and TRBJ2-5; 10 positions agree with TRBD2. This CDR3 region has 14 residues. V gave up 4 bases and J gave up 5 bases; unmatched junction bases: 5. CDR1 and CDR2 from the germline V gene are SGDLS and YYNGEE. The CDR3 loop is CASSLSSGSETQYF. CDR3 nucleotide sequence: TGTGCCAGCAGCCTCTCTAGCGGGAGTGAGACCCAGTACTTC.

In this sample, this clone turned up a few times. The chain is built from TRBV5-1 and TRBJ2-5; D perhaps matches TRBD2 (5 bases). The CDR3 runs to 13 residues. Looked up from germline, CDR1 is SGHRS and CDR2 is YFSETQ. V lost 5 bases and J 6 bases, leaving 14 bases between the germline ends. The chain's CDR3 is CASRLEGGQTQYF. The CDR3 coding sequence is TGCGCCAGCAGACTAGAGGGTGGACAGACCCAGTACTTC.

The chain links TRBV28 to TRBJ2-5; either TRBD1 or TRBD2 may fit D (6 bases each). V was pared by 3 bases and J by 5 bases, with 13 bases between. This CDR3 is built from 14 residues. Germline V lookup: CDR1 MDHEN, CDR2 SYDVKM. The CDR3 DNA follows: TGTGCCAGCAGTTTGTCGCAGGGGAGGGAGACCCAGTACTTC. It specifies CASSLSQGRETQYF.

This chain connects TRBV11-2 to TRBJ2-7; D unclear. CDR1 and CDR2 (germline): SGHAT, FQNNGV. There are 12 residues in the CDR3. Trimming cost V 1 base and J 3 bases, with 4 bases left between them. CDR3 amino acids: CASSLVLYEQYF. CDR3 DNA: TGTGCCAGCAGCTTAGTTCTCTACGAGCAGTACTTC. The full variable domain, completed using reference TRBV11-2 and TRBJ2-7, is EAGVAQSPRYKIIEKRQSVAFWCNPISGHATLYWYQQILGQGPKLLIQFQNNGVVDDSQLPKDRFSAERLKGVDSTLKIQPAKLEDSAVYLCASSLVLYEQYFGPGTRLTVT.

The CDR3 DNA reads as TGCGCCAGCACCCGAGGCTGGGGTAACACCGGGGAGCTGTTTTTT. It is translated as CASTRGWGNTGELFF. The chain employs TRBV5-1 and TRBJ2-2; D unresolved. The CDR3 extends over 15 amino acids. Germline V gives CDR1 SGHRS, CDR2 YFSETQ. V lost 6 bases and J 2 bases, leaving 14 bases between the germline ends.

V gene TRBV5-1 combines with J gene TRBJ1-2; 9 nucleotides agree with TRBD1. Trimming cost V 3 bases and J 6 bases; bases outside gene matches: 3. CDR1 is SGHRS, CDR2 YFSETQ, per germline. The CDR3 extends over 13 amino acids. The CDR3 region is CASSWDRANGYTF. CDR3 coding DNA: TGCGCCAGCAGCTGGGACAGGGCAAATGGCTACACCTTC.